This T cell receptor beta chain is drawn from a study of blood T cells in healthy people across ages. Germline CDR1 and CDR2: SGHAT and FQNNGV. Unmatched junction bases numbered 4, after V lost 1 base and J lost 10 bases. This CDR3 spans 13 amino acids. A J-beta primer mix and a sample-barcoded 5' primer were used in a second PCR of about 7 to 12 cycles. TCRdb analysed the 5' RACE reads with MiXCR anew, one entry per CDR3 protein. The table shows some 900,000 distinct CDR3 sequences, with under 30% occurring only once. The TCR was taken from an elderly woman in good health. The sequenced material came from blood. The V and J genes are TRBV11-2 and TRBJ2-3; TRBD2 matches at 8 bases. For the CDR3, the DNA is TGTGCCAGCAGCTTAGGCGAGCGGGAGCCGCAGTATTTT. It specifies CASSLGEREPQYF.